A single sample gave rise to the 19 T cell receptor beta chains below, sequenced in a study of T cell responses to AZD1222 COVID-19 vaccine. Generated by immunoSEQ multiplex PCR, the TCRdb table keeps only in-frame clones and is missing some. The sample holds about 100,000 clones, 92% seen once. Here the sequenced sample was peripheral blood, taken on day 0 of AZD1222 vaccination. The receptors here all came from an adult in good health.

The CDR3 spells CASSLAVNRGEQYF. The DNA for the CDR3 is TGTGCCAGCAGTCTAGCAGTCAACAGGGGCGAGCAGTACTTC. The chain uses TRBV28 and TRBJ2-7, with 7 bases aligning to TRBD1. There are 14 residues in the CDR3. CDR1 is MDHEN and CDR2 is SYDVKM in the germline V gene. V trimming: 5 bases; J trimming: 6 bases; junction bases outside the gene matches: 10.

This chain links TRBV5-4 with TRBJ2-1, with a tentative D call TRBD2 (7 bases). CDR1 is SGHNT and CDR2 is YYREEE in the germline V gene (reference sequence). CDR3 length: 18 amino acids. Trimming took off 0 bases at V and 4 bases at J, with 20 bases between the two ends. The CDR3 sequence is CASSLEGYRGGDYNEQFF. The CDR3 DNA is TGTGCCAGCAGCTTGGAGGGGTACCGCGGGGGCGATTACAATGAGCAGTTCTTC.

The CDR3 DNA follows: TGTGCCTGGACTCTGAGGAGCGATCAGCCCCAGCATTTT. Amino acids: CAWTLRSDQPQHF. The genes are TRBV30 and TRBJ1-5, with D unresolved. Germline loops: CDR1 GTSNPN, CDR2 SVGIG (reference sequence). This CDR3 comprises 13 residues. V lost 4 bases and J 5 bases, leaving 12 bases between the germline ends.

In DNA, the CDR3 is TGTGCCACATGGGACAGGGGGGACACCGGGGAGCTGTTTTTT. It yields the protein CATWDRGDTGELFF. The V gene is TRBV15, the J gene TRBJ2-2; TRBD1 matches at 11 bases. The V gene's germline CDR1 is LNHNV and CDR2 YYDKDF (reference sequence). This CDR3 spans 14 amino acids. Trimming removed 9 bases from V and 3 bases from J; junction bases left unmatched: 3.

The chain recombines TRBV27 with TRBJ2-7; D is ambiguous. The germline V and J ends were trimmed by 2 bases and 0 bases, with 11 bases remaining between them. The CDR3 length is 15 residues. Germline V gene lookup returns CDR1 MNHEY and CDR2 SMNVEV (reference sequence). The chain's CDR3 is CASSLGRAVSYEQYF. The DNA of the CDR3 is TGTGCCAGCAGTTTAGGCCGGGCCGTCTCCTACGAGCAGTACTTC.

The V call is TRBV7-2, the J call TRBJ2-1; 9 nucleotides line up with TRBD2. CDR3 size: 16 residues. CDR1 is SGHTA and CDR2 is FQGNSA in the germline V gene. Trimming at V came to 5 bases and at J to 3 bases, leaving 8 bases not matched to a gene. CDR3 region: CASSTLSGSRYNEQFF. The CDR3 nucleotides read TGTGCCAGCAGCACACTTAGCGGGAGTCGCTACAATGAGCAGTTCTTC.

The chain is built from TRBV5-5 and TRBJ2-2; unclear D gene. The CDR3 spans 13 residues. V lost 2 bases and J 5 bases, leaving 7 bases between the germline ends. The germline V gene encodes CDR1 SGHKS and CDR2 YYEKEE (reference sequence). The CDR3 DNA reads TGTGCCAGCAGCTTAATGGGGACCGGGGAGCTGTTTTTT. Its translation is CASSLMGTGELFF.

The J gene is TRBJ1-1, the V gene TRBV28, with 8 bases fitting TRBD1. The CDR3 contains 13 residues. CDR1 and CDR2 from the germline V gene are MDHEN and SYDVKM. J gave up 4 bases and V 7 bases, and 5 bases lay outside the gene matches. The CDR3 nucleotides read TGTGCCAGCATTACCCAGGGGGCCACTGAAGCTTTCTTT. It is translated as CASITQGATEAFF.

The gene calls are TRBV2 and TRBJ2-7, with 9 bases fitting TRBD1. The CDR3 length is 15 residues. The V gene's germline CDR1 is SNHLY and CDR2 FYNNEI. Unmatched junction bases numbered 15, after V lost 6 bases and J lost 9 bases. The CDR3 nucleotides read TGTGCCAGCAGGGTTCCGGGACAGGGAGGGTTTGCGCAGTACTTC. It yields the protein CASRVPGQGGFAQYF.

V usage is TRBV7-9 and J usage is TRBJ1-2; 9 bases are a match to TRBD1. Per germline, CDR1 SEHNR and CDR2 FQNEAQ (reference sequence). The V segment lost 2 bases and the J segment 2 bases; nucleotides outside the gene matches: 3. The CDR3 contains 15 residues. CDR3 in DNA: TGTGCCAGCAGCTTACCTACAGGGGGCAACTATGGCTACACCTTC. Protein sequence: CASSLPTGGNYGYTF.

The chain employs TRBV4-3 and TRBJ1-2, with 11 nucleotides matching TRBD1. There are 15 residues in the CDR3. The V gene end was trimmed by 5 bases and the J gene end by 8 bases; junction bases not matched to a gene: 10. CDR1 LGHNA and CDR2 YSLEER come from the germline V gene. CDR3 region: CASSSRDRGFGGYTF. Here the CDR3 DNA reads TGCGCCAGCAGCTCCCGGGACAGGGGGTTTGGGGGCTACACCTTC.

The J gene is TRBJ1-1, the V gene TRBV28; TRBD1 aligns across 8 bases. V dropped 6 bases and J dropped 3; count of bases not matched to a gene: 6. Germline V gene data show CDR1 as MDHEN and CDR2 as SYDVKM. The CDR3 is made up of 14 amino acids. CDR3 in DNA: TGTGCCAGCAGAGTGACAGGGGATCACACTGAAGCTTTCTTT. Encoded protein: CASRVTGDHTEAFF. Full variable domain (outside the CDR3, taken from reference TRBV28 and TRBJ1-1): DVKVTQSSRYLVKRTGEKVFLECVQDMDHENMFWYRQDPGLGLRLIYFSYDVKMKEKGDIPEGYSVSREKKERFSLILESASTNQTSMYLCASRVTGDHTEAFFGQGTRLTVV.

The rearrangement uses TRBV28 and TRBJ2-5; D remains ambiguous. The V and J ends lost 5 bases and 5 bases respectively, with 9 bases between them. Germline CDR1 and CDR2: MDHEN and SYDVKM. The CDR3 consists of 12 residues. The CDR3 here is CASSTRPETQYF. The CDR3 region has the DNA TGTGCCAGCAGTACCCGACCGGAGACCCAGTACTTC.

V usage is TRBV20-1 and J usage is TRBJ2-3, with D unclear. CDR1 DFQATT and CDR2 SNEGSKA come from the germline V gene (reference sequence). V gave up 5 bases and J gave up 6 bases, with 6 bases separating them. This CDR3 spans 10 amino acids. This CDR3 reads CSAEVDTQYF. The CDR3 DNA follows: TGCAGTGCTGAAGTTGATACGCAGTATTTT.

The chain uses TRBV7-8 and TRBJ2-7, with D unclear. The V and J ends lost 2 bases and 1 base respectively, with 6 bases between them. Germline V CDR1 and CDR2: SGHVS, FQNEAQ. CDR3 length equals 13 residues. The CDR3 is CASSLSQSYEQYF. The CDR3 region has the DNA TGTGCCAGCAGCTTAAGCCAGTCCTACGAGCAGTACTTC.

The chain uses TRBV19 and TRBJ2-7; D call uncertain. The germline V gene has CDR1 LNHDA and CDR2 SQIVND (reference sequence). V was trimmed by 7 bases and J by 3 bases, leaving 10 bases between them. This CDR3 has 12 amino acids. CDR3 protein: CASKGENYEQYF. DNA of the CDR3: TGTGCCAGTAAGGGCGAGAACTACGAGCAGTACTTC. Based on the CDR3 plus reference TRBV19 and TRBJ2-7, the full variable domain is DGGITQSPKYLFRKEGQNVTLSCEQNLNHDAMYWYRQDPGQGLRLIYYSQIVNDFQKGDIAEGYSVSREKKESFPLTVTSAQKNPTAFYLCASKGENYEQYFGPGTRLTVT.

The genes are TRBV4-2 and TRBJ1-2; D may be TRBD1 (5 bases). The CDR3 runs to 16 residues. Germline V gene data show CDR1 as LGHNA and CDR2 as YNFKEQ. The V end lost 1 base, the J end lost 5 bases, and 17 bases lay between the germline ends. CDR3 region: CASSQGGTEEVYGYTF. CDR3 DNA sequence: TGTGCCAGCAGCCAAGGGGGGACCGAGGAAGTTTATGGCTACACCTTC.

This clone turned up a few times. This chain uses TRBV12-3 or TRBV12-4 with TRBJ2-5; D not certain. This CDR3 spans 13 amino acids. The V gene lost 3 bases and the J gene lost 5 bases, with 10 bases spanning the gap. The CDR3 sequence: CASSFYLFETQYF. CDR3 sequence (DNA): TGTGCCAGCAGTTTTTACCTTTTTGAGACCCAGTACTTC.

The chain carries TRBV7-3 and TRBJ1-2, with unresolved D. The CDR3 extends over 12 amino acids. Germline values: CDR1 SGHTA, CDR2 FQGTGA. V shed 5 bases and J shed 8 bases, with 12 bases lying between them. The CDR3 loop reads CASSAGMEGYTF. The CDR3 bases are TGTGCCAGCAGCGCCGGAATGGAGGGCTACACCTTC.